This TCR beta chain was sequenced in a study of blood T cell repertoires in COVID-19. Across the whole study: Acute and convalescent COVID-19 specimens originated in the United States, Italy and Spain. The analysed material was cDNA or gDNA that came from T cells, B-cell-depleted T cells, or PBMCs.

In the study's own analysis: Reference gene primer amplification gave nucleated cell count estimates. Only in-frame clones appear in the TCRdb table, and some are missing; sequencing was by immunoSEQ multiplex PCR. The D gene and trimming were derived from the DNA, and the V and J assignments and clone size from that table. Counted here are around 200,000 clones, about nine tenths occurring once; the ten biggest clones make up 4.4%. Turning to this clone: The DNA is left out, because the CDR3 cannot be placed on it with certainty; the CDR3 is given as TCRdb lists it.

The sequencing sample was made of peripheral blood. The TCR originated in a man between 50 and 59 years old with acute or convalescent COVID-19.

The CDR3 is CASSTSGTNEKLFF. The V call is TRBV9, the J call TRBJ1-4. The CDR3 is 14 amino acids in total, end residues counted. Per germline, CDR1 SGDLS and CDR2 YYNGEE.